One T cell receptor beta chain is described in this entry. What it binds is not known. Sequencing was preceded by expansion of antigen-specific CD4+ T cells with viral peptide pools in the ViraFEST assay. After less than twelve days in culture, the CD4+ T cells were isolated. Their SARS-CoV-2 infection, verified by PCR, occurred between March and December 2020. Everyone in the study got two shots of either the BNT162b2 or mRNA-1273 vaccine. This specimen comes from a study of vaccination effects on CD4 cells after COVID-19. Only in-frame clones appear in the TCRdb table, and some are missing; sequencing was by immunoSEQ multiplex PCR. Of under 20,000 clones listed, around 70% are singletons. This CDR3 comprises 16 residues. Per germline, CDR1 KGHSH and CDR2 LQKENI. V was clipped by 3 bases and J by 4 bases, with 18 bases between them.

The sequenced sample was CD4+ T cells from PBMCs cultured with SARS-CoV-2 spike peptides, obtained after COVID-19 vaccination. The chain is built from TRBV18 and TRBJ2-5; D may be TRBD1 (6 bases). The TCR sequence derives from a human donor who had a prior SARS-CoV-2 infection. DNA of the CDR3: TGTGCCAGCTCACCCTGGGGAATCCAGGGGCGAGAGACCCAGTACTTC. It yields the protein CASSPWGIQGRETQYF. The full variable domain, with the rest looked up from reference TRBV18 and TRBJ2-5, is NAGVMQNPRHLVRRRGQEARLRCSPMKGHSHVYWYRQLPEEGLKFMVYLQKENIIDESGMPKERFSAEFPKEGPSILRIQQVVRGDSAAYFCASSPWGIQGRETQYFGPGTRLLVL.